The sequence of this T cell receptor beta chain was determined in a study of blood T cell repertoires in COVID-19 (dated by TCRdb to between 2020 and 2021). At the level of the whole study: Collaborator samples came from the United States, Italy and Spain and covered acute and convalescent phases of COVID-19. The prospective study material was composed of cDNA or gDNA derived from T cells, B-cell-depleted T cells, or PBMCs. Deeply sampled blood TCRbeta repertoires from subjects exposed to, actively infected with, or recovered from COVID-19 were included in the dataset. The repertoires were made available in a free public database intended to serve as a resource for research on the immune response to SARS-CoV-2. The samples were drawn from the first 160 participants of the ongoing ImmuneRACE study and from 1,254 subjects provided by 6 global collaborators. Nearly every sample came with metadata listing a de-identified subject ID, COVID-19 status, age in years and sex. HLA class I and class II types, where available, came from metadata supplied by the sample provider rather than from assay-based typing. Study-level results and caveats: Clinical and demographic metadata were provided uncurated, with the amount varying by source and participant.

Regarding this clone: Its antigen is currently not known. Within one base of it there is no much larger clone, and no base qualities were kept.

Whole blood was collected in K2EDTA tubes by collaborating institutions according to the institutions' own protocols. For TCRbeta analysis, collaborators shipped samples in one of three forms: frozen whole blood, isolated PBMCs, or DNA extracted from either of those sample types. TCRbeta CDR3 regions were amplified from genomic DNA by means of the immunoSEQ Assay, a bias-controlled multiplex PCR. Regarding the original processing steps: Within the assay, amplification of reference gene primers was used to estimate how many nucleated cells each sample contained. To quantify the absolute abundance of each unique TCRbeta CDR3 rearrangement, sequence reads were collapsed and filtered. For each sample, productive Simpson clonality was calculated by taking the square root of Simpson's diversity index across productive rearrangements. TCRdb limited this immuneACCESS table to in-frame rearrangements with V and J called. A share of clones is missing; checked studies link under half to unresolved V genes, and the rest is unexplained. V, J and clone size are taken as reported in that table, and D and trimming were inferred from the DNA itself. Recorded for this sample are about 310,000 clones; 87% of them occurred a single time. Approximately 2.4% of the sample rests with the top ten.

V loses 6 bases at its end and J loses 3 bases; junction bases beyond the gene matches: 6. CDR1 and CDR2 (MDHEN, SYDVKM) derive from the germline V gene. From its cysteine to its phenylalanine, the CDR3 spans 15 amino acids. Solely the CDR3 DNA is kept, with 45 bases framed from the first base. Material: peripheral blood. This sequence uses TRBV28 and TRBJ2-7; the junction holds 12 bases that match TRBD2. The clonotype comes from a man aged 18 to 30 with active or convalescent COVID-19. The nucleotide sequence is TGTGCCAGCAGGGCTGCACTAGCGGGAGGCTACGAGCAGTACTTC. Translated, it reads CASRAALAGGYEQYF.